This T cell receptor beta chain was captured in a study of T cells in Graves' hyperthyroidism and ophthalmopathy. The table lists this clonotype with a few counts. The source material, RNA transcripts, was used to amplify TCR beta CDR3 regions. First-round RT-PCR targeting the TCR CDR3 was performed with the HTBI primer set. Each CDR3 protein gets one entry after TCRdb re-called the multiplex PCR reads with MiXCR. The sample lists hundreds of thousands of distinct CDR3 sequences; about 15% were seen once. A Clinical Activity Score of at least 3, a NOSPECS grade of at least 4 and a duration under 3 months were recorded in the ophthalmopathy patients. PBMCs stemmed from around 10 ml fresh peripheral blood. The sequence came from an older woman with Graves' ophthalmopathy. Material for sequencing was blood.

CDR3 in amino acids: CASSPRTRSPDTQYF. CDR3 DNA: TGTGCCAGCAGTCCCCGGACTAGAAGCCCAGATACGCAGTATTTT. The chain carries TRBV27 and TRBJ2-3, with 7 bases lining up with TRBD2. The ends lost 5 bases at V and 4 bases at J; junction bases unmatched: 9. The CDR3 is 15 residues long. Germline loops: CDR1 MNHEY, CDR2 SMNVEV (reference sequence).